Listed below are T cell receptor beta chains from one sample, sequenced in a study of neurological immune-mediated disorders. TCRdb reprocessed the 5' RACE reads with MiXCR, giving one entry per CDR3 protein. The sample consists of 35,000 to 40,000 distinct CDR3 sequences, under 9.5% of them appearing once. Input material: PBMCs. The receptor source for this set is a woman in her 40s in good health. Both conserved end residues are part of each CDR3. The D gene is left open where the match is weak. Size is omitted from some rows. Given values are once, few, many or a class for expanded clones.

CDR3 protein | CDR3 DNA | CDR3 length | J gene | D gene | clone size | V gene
CASSFGLAGGKKETQYF | TGTGCCAGCAGTTTCGGCCTAGCGGGGGGGAAGAAAGAGACCCAGTACTTC | 17 | TRBJ2-5 | TRBD2 | many | TRBV6-6
CSVEDRARTLETQYF | TGCAGCGTTGAAGATCGTGCGCGGACCTTGGAGACCCAGTACTTC | 15 | TRBJ2-5 | - | many | TRBV29-1
CASSVAGTSTDTQYF | TGTGCCAGCAGCGTAGCGGGGACTAGCACAGATACGCAGTATTTT | 15 | TRBJ2-3 | - | many | TRBV9
CASSPWTSGGTRLAKNIQYF | TGTGCCAGCAGCCCCTGGACTAGCGGGGGGACTCGATTAGCCAAAAACATTCAGTACTTC | 20 | TRBJ2-4 | TRBD2 | - | TRBV3-1
CASSKGLAGVGYEQYF | TGCGCCAGCAGCAAAGGACTAGCGGGAGTCGGCTACGAGCAGTACTTC | 16 | TRBJ2-7 | TRBD2 | many | TRBV5-1
CASITPSTTHTGELFF | TGCGCCAGCATTACCCCGTCGACTACCCACACCGGGGAGCTGTTTTTT | 16 | TRBJ2-2 | - | many | TRBV10-1
CASSLSGGELFF | TGTGCCAGCAGTTTATCCGGCGGGGAGCTGTTTTTT | 12 | TRBJ2-2 | - | many | TRBV27
CASSSDRFYSYEQYF | TGTGCCAGCAGCTCGGACAGGTTCTACTCCTACGAGCAGTACTTC | 15 | TRBJ2-7 | TRBD1 | many | TRBV7-6
CSASRGLAKDTGELFF | TGCAGTGCTTCCCGGGGACTAGCGAAGGACACCGGGGAGCTGTTTTTT | 16 | TRBJ2-2 | TRBD2 | many | TRBV20-1
CASSLVGNNEQFF | TGCGCCAGCAGCTTGGTGGGAAACAATGAGCAGTTCTTC | 13 | TRBJ2-1 | - | many | TRBV5-1
CASSLGASGNTGELFF | TGTGCCAGCAGCTTAGGGGCTAGCGGCAACACCGGGGAGCTGTTTTTT | 16 | TRBJ2-2 | TRBD2 | - | TRBV7-6
CASSAPGTGGFYYGYTF | TGTGCCAGCAGCGCACCCGGGACAGGGGGCTTTTATTATGGCTACACCTTC | 17 | TRBJ1-2 | TRBD1 | many | TRBV11-2
CSVVYGTLLEAFF | TGCAGCGTTGTATACGGGACACTCCTTGAAGCTTTCTTT | 13 | TRBJ1-1 | - | many | TRBV29-1
CASSAPGQKYGYTF | TGTGCCAGCAGTGCCCCGGGACAGAAGTATGGCTACACCTTC | 14 | TRBJ1-2 | TRBD1 | many | TRBV25-1
CASSFTGPSSYEQYF | TGCGCCAGCAGCTTCACAGGGCCCAGCTCCTACGAGCAGTACTTC | 15 | TRBJ2-7 | - | many | TRBV5-1
CASSSGDGNTIYF | TGCGCCAGCAGCTCAGGGGATGGAAACACCATATATTTT | 13 | TRBJ1-3 | - | many | TRBV5-1
CCARDRGVVQETQYF | TGCTGTGCTAGAGATAGGGGAGTGGTGCAAGAGACCCAGTACTTC | 15 | TRBJ2-5 | - | - | TRBV20-1
CASSLGPGDEQIF | TGTGCCAGCAGCTTAGGTCCGGGGGATGAGCAGATCTTC | 13 | TRBJ2-1 | - | - | TRBV7-2
CASSHGGQAGVAFF | TGTGCCAGCAGCCACGGGGGACAGGCCGGCGTCGCTTTCTTT | 14 | TRBJ1-1 | TRBD1 | many | TRBV6-2/TRBV6-3
CASADSGEQFF | TGTGCCAGCGCAGACTCAGGGGAGCAGTTCTTC | 11 | TRBJ2-1 | - | medium-sized | TRBV13
CSALNYNEQFF | TGCAGTGCCCTGAATTACAATGAGCAGTTCTTC | 11 | TRBJ2-1 | - | many | TRBV20-1
CASSQGPGQGSYTF | TGTGCCAGCAGCCAAGGTCCGGGACAGGGGAGCTACACCTTC | 14 | TRBJ1-2 | TRBD1 | many | TRBV3-1
CASSQPGQQETQYF | TGTGCCAGCAGCCAACCGGGACAGCAAGAGACCCAGTACTTC | 14 | TRBJ2-5 | TRBD1 | many | TRBV14
CASSLSYSNQPQHF | TGTGCCAGCAGTTTATCGTATAGCAATCAGCCCCAGCATTTT | 14 | TRBJ1-5 | - | many | TRBV27
CSARDRGIEDTEAFF | TGCAGTGCTAGAGATCGAGGGATTGAGGACACTGAAGCTTTCTTT | 15 | TRBJ1-1 | - | many | TRBV20-1
CASSLWEDQETQYF | TGTGCCAGCAGCCTCTGGGAGGACCAAGAGACCCAGTACTTC | 14 | TRBJ2-5 | - | many | TRBV3-1
CASSRKGLALGTDTQYF | TGTGCCAGCAGCCGCAAGGGACTAGCATTGGGCACAGATACGCAGTATTTT | 17 | TRBJ2-3 | TRBD2 | many | TRBV7-9
CSAPTGAGYTF | TGCAGCGCTCCGACAGGGGCTGGCTACACCTTC | 11 | TRBJ1-2 | TRBD1 | many | TRBV29-1
CASSQGQGLDTQYF | TGCGCCAGCAGCCAAGGACAGGGGCTAGATACGCAGTATTTT | 14 | TRBJ2-3 | TRBD1 | many | TRBV4-1
CAWTQGGGNQPQHF | TGTGCCTGGACCCAGGGGGGGGGCAATCAGCCCCAGCATTTT | 14 | TRBJ1-5 | TRBD1 | many | TRBV30
CASSGTGSGANVLTF | TGCGCCAGCAGCGGTACAGGCTCTGGGGCCAACGTCCTGACTTTC | 15 | TRBJ2-6 | - | many | TRBV5-1
CASRVGSTDTQYF | TGTGCCAGCAGGGTTGGGAGCACAGATACGCAGTATTTT | 13 | TRBJ2-3 | - | many | TRBV28
CASSRDRLYGYTF | TGTGCCAGCAGCCGCGACAGGTTATATGGCTACACCTTC | 13 | TRBJ1-2 | - | many | TRBV6-2/TRBV6-3
CASSQRQGHQPQHF | TGCGCCAGCAGCCAAAGACAGGGGCATCAGCCCCAGCATTTT | 14 | TRBJ1-5 | TRBD1 | many | TRBV4-1
CASSFKFLLSTSKQETQYF | TGTGCCAGCAGCTTTAAATTTCTTTTATCAACCTCGAAACAAGAGACCCAGTACTTC | 19 | TRBJ2-5 | - | few | TRBV7-6
CASSQANEQFF | TGTGCCAGCAGCCAAGCTAATGAGCAGTTCTTC | 11 | TRBJ2-1 | - | many | TRBV3-1
CASRIGQESYEQYF | TGCGCCAGCAGAATAGGACAGGAGTCCTACGAGCAGTACTTC | 14 | TRBJ2-7 | TRBD1 | many | TRBV5-1
CASSYSMERTYNEQFF | TGTGCCAGCAGTTACTCGATGGAGCGGACCTACAATGAGCAGTTCTTC | 16 | TRBJ2-1 | - | - | TRBV6-6
CASSYSGTTSYEQYF | TGTGCCAGCAGCTACTCCGGGACTACCTCCTACGAGCAGTACTTC | 15 | TRBJ2-7 | TRBD2 | many | TRBV7-2
CASKTAYTEAFF | TGTGCCAGCAAGACAGCTTACACTGAAGCTTTCTTT | 12 | TRBJ1-1 | - | many | TRBV12-3/TRBV12-4
CAIRGAGGNYGYTF | TGTGCCATCAGGGGGGCAGGGGGGAACTATGGCTACACCTTC | 14 | TRBJ1-2 | TRBD1 | many | TRBV10-3
CSARAPAGVGWETQYF | TGCAGTGCTAGAGCGCCAGCGGGAGTTGGTTGGGAGACCCAGTACTTC | 16 | TRBJ2-5 | TRBD2 | many | TRBV20-1
CAGGRGTDTQYF | TGTGCCGGCGGGAGAGGAACAGATACGCAGTATTTT | 12 | TRBJ2-3 | TRBD2 | many | TRBV28
CSARTGYEQYF | TGCAGTGCTAGAACGGGGTACGAGCAGTACTTC | 11 | TRBJ2-7 | - | many | TRBV20-1
CASKAAGSNQPQHF | TGCGCCAGCAAGGCTGCTGGGAGCAATCAGCCCCAGCATTTT | 14 | TRBJ1-5 | - | many | TRBV10-2
CASSQVPAHEQYF | TGTGCCAGCAGCCAAGTGCCAGCTCACGAGCAGTACTTC | 13 | TRBJ2-7 | - | many | TRBV14